This T cell receptor beta chain was retrieved from a study of OX40 agonist ivuxolimab in advanced cancers. The wider study: With ivuxolimab, an agonistic anti-OX40 (CD134) antibody, patients were treated. Melanoma, hepatocellular carcinoma, head and neck or renal cell cancer occurred in dose-escalation patients. At doses from 0.01 to 10 mg/kg, patients were given intravenous ivuxolimab every 2 weeks.

Exclusion applied to patients with autoimmune disease history or systemic immunosuppression. Losses at the gene ends were 3 bases for V and 2 bases for J; bases not matched to a gene: 3. Germline CDR1 SGHNT, CDR2 YENEEA. CDR3 length: 16 amino acids. TCRdb's copy holds only in-frame clones and misses some; the assay was immunoSEQ multiplex PCR. The sample records roughly 48,000 clones, 85% to 90% being singletons. The V gene is TRBV11-3, the J gene TRBJ2-1, with TRBD2 matching over 11 bases. This specimen was CD4+ or CD8+ T cells sorted from blood, taken in a trial of the OX40 agonist ivuxolimab. This clonotype was obtained from an adult with an advanced solid tumor such as melanoma, head and neck, liver or kidney cancer. This chain's CDR3 is CASSFSSGGTYNEQFF. The CDR3, as DNA: TGTGCCAGCAGCTTCTCTAGCGGGGGGACCTACAATGAGCAGTTCTTC.